Following are 25 T cell receptor beta chains from one sample sequenced in a study of blood T cells in healthy people across ages. Through a sample-barcoded 5' primer and a J-beta primer mix, a second PCR was run for 7 to 11 cycles. One entry per CDR3 protein, called by TCRdb with MiXCR from the 5' RACE reads. The repertoire has some 640,000 distinct CDR3 sequences, approximately 30% of them found once; the top ten carry 15% to 17%. The sequenced sample consisted of blood. The receptors were sampled from a woman older than 75 in good health.

This clonotype came up many times. The junction departs from the called germline gene at one end, perhaps through a read error. The gene calls are TRBV3-1 and TRBJ1-2; TRBD1 matches at 7 bases. CDR1 and CDR2 (germline): LGHDT, YNNKEL (reference sequence). The CDR3 sequence is 14 residues long. The CDR3 loop reads CASSQADRSYGYTF. CDR3 in DNA: TGCGCCAGCAGCCAGGCGGACAGGTCTTATGGCTACACCTTC. The whole variable domain, filled in from reference TRBV3-1 and TRBJ1-2, reads DTAVSQTPKYLVTQMGNDKSIKCEQNLGHDTMYWYKQDSKKFLKIMFSYNNKELIINETVPNRFSPKSPDKAHLNLHINSLELGDSAVYFCASSQADRSYGYTFGSGTRLTVV.

This clonotype was counted ten times or more. Here the CDR3 DNA reads TGTGCCAGCAGCGTACGGTACGAGCAGTACTTC. Translated, it gives CASSVRYEQYF. This chain joins TRBV9 and TRBJ2-7, with unresolved D. Germline lookup yields CDR1 SGDLS and CDR2 YYNGEE. The CDR3 is 11 amino acids. Between the trimmed V and J ends, which lost 1 base and 4 bases, there was a span of 3 bases. The full variable domain, completed using reference TRBV9 and TRBJ2-7, is DSGVTQTPKHLITATGQRVTLRCSPRSGDLSVYWYQQSLDQGLQFLIQYYNGEERAKGNILERFSAQQFPDLHSELNLSSLELGDSALYFCASSVRYEQYFGPGTRLTVT.

This chain links TRBV3-1 with TRBJ2-7, with D possibly being TRBD1 (6 bases). Germline V gene lookup returns CDR1 LGHDT and CDR2 YNNKEL (reference sequence). V was clipped by 0 bases and J by 7 bases, with 16 bases between them. This CDR3 comprises 15 residues. CDR3: CASSQDSNRANEQYF. The CDR3 DNA follows: TGTGCCAGCAGCCAAGATTCTAACAGGGCCAATGAGCAGTACTTC.

Points on this clonotype: A much larger clone lies one base from this, so it may be a read error. The rearrangement uses TRBV12-5 and TRBJ2-7, with 9 positions matching TRBD1. Matching the DNA end better, TRBJ2-5 makes the J call doubtful. CDR3 length equals 15 residues. CDR1 LGHNT and CDR2 FRNRAP come from the germline V gene. CDR3 nucleotide sequence: TGTGTTAGTGGTCTCGGACAGGGGACTTTGGAGACCCAGTACTTC. Translating gives CVSGLGQGTLETQYF.

The sample holds many counts of this clonotype. The rearrangement links TRBV7-2 to TRBJ2-3, with unresolved D. V was cut by 5 bases and J by 5 bases, with 11 bases left in between. The germline V gene encodes CDR1 SGHTA and CDR2 FQGNSA. CDR3 length equals 13 residues. CDR3 region: CASSESRGDTQYF. The CDR3 region has the DNA TGTGCCAGCAGCGAGTCCCGTGGAGATACGCAGTATTTT.

This clonotype was seen repeatedly, ten times or more. The rearrangement links TRBV2 to TRBJ2-1; 7 bases fit TRBD1. The CDR3 length is 15 residues. Per germline, CDR1 SNHLY and CDR2 FYNNEI. With 6 bases clipped from V and 2 bases from J, the junction kept 7 bases outside the gene matches. This chain's CDR3 is CASRTHGQAYNEQFF. Written as DNA, the CDR3 is TGTGCCAGCAGAACCCACGGACAGGCCTACAATGAGCAGTTCTTC.

This clonotype was detected ten times or more. The rearrangement uses TRBV9 and TRBJ1-2, with 7 bases lining up with TRBD1. The CDR3 extends over 16 amino acids. Germline values: CDR1 SGDLS, CDR2 YYNGEE. With V trimmed by 3 bases and J by 3 bases, 11 bases remained unmatched. CDR3: CASSASMRDSHYGYTF. DNA of the CDR3: TGTGCCAGCAGCGCTTCGATGCGGGACAGCCACTATGGCTACACCTTC.

This clonotype was recorded at least ten times. The J gene is TRBJ1-5, the V gene TRBV9; the D is unclear. The CDR3 spans 14 residues. Germline V CDR1 and CDR2: SGDLS, YYNGEE. Trimming took 0 bases from V and 2 from J, leaving 6 bases between them. The CDR3 sequence is CASSVGSGNQPQHF. DNA of the CDR3: TGTGCCAGCAGCGTAGGAAGTGGCAATCAGCCCCAGCATTTT.

This clonotype showed up many times. The rearrangement uses TRBV5-1 and TRBJ2-7, with 8 bases matching TRBD2. The CDR3 is 15 residues long. J lost 1 base, V lost 0 bases, and 3 bases had no gene match. The germline gives CDR1 SGHRS, CDR2 YFSETQ. CDR3 sequence reads: CASSLVAGGSYEQYF. CDR3 coding DNA: TGCGCCAGCAGCTTGGTCGCGGGGGGTTCCTACGAGCAGTACTTC.

The chain carries TRBV6-6 and TRBJ1-2; D gene uncertain. The germline gives CDR1 MNHNY, CDR2 SVGAGI (reference sequence). The CDR3 sequence is 13 residues long. V was pared by 2 bases and J by 4 bases, with 8 bases between. CDR3 protein: CASSYGSGYGYTF. The CDR3 DNA is TGTGCCAGCAGTTACGGCTCTGGCTATGGCTACACCTTC.

About this clonotype: A much larger clone lies a single base off, so this may be a read error. J is TRBJ2-7 and V is TRBV3-1, with a weak D call TRBD1 (6 bases). The J call may be wrong; the DNA end is better matched by TRBJ2-5. The CDR3 totals 15 residues. In germline, CDR1 is LGHDT, CDR2 YNNKEL (reference sequence). CDR3 sequence (DNA): TGTGCCCGCAGCCAAGATCTACACAGGGCAGAGACCCAGTACTTC. Amino acids: CARSQDLHRAETQYF.

In the case of this clonotype: At one end the junction does not follow the germline gene, possibly because of a read error. The J gene is TRBJ2-1, the V gene TRBV6-1, with D possibly being TRBD1 (5 bases). Germline V gene data show CDR1 as MNHNS and CDR2 as SASEGT. This CDR3 has 13 amino acids. The CDR3 coding sequence is TGTGTCAGCAGTGGGGCCTCGCCAAATGAGCAGTTCTTC. It specifies CVSSGASPNEQFF.

The V and J genes are TRBV20-1 and TRBJ2-3; TRBD2 is a possible D gene (6 bases). The germline V gene encodes CDR1 DFQATT and CDR2 SNEGSKA (reference sequence). CDR3 length: 13 residues. Here the CDR3 reads CSPEEGVSGTQYF. In nucleotides, the CDR3 is TGCAGCCCTGAGGAGGGAGTTTCCGGTACGCAGTATTTT.

The V gene is TRBV7-2, the J gene TRBJ2-5; 7 bases map to TRBD1. TRBJ2-7 matches the DNA end more closely, so the J call is doubtful. The CDR3 consists of 15 residues. Germline V gene sequence: CDR1 SGHTA, CDR2 FQGNSA. CDR3 bases: TGTGCCAGCAGCCCCCGGATAGGGGGCGTTTACGAGCAGTACTTC. This gives the protein CASSPRIGGVYEQYF.

This chain links TRBV5-1 with TRBJ2-5; 7 bases are shared with TRBD1. This CDR3 has 16 residues. Germline CDR1 and CDR2: SGHRS and YFSETQ. Trimming cost V 1 base and J 1 base; bases outside gene matches: 7. The CDR3: CASSLSRQGSQETQYF. As DNA, the CDR3 is TGCGCCAGCAGCTTGTCCCGACAGGGTTCCCAAGAGACCCAGTACTTC.

This clonotype was recorded at least ten times. The V gene is TRBV5-1, the J gene TRBJ2-5, with TRBD2 matching 8 bases. Germline loops: CDR1 SGHRS, CDR2 YFSETQ. Trimming took 0 bases from V and 4 from J; bases not matched to a gene: 8. The CDR3 extends over 16 amino acids. This CDR3 is CASSLATGGPGETQYF. The CDR3 nucleotides read TGCGCCAGCAGCTTGGCGACGGGGGGGCCGGGAGAGACCCAGTACTTC. Based on the CDR3 plus reference TRBV5-1 and TRBJ2-5, the full variable domain is KAGVTQTPRYLIKTRGQQVTLSCSPISGHRSVSWYQQTPGQGLQFLFEYFSETQRNKGNFPGRFSGRQFSNSRSEMNVSTLELGDSALYLCASSLATGGPGETQYFGPGTRLLVL.

This clonotype occurred a few times. The chain is built from TRBV10-3 and TRBJ1-5, with 12 bases fitting TRBD1. Unmatched junction bases numbered 4, after V lost 6 bases and J lost 7 bases. In germline, CDR1 is ENHRY, CDR2 SYGVKD. This CDR3 is 14 amino acids long. This CDR3 is CAIRGTGGGQPQHF. CDR3 bases: TGTGCCATCAGAGGGACAGGGGGCGGGCAGCCCCAGCATTTT.

This clonotype occurred many times. This chain links TRBV12-3 or TRBV12-4 with TRBJ1-2, with 8 bases lining up with TRBD1. CDR3 size: 14 residues. Germline trimming cut 7 bases from V and 7 bases from J; bases unmatched to any gene: 11. CDR3 in amino acids: CASTNTTGVFGYTF. The CDR3 bases are TGTGCCAGCACCAATACGACAGGGGTGTTTGGCTACACCTTC.

The rearrangement uses TRBV6-2 or TRBV6-3 and TRBJ2-7; TRBD2 aligns across 10 bases. Germline CDR1 MNHEY, CDR2 SVGEGT. Trimming took 0 bases from V and 6 from J; bases not matched to a gene: 11. This CDR3 contains 17 residues. The CDR3 loop is CASSYSGLAGALLEQYF. CDR3 sequence (DNA): TGTGCCAGCAGTTACTCAGGGCTAGCGGGGGCCCTCCTCGAGCAGTACTTC.

This chain links TRBV20-1 with TRBJ1-5; TRBD1 aligns across 12 bases. This CDR3 spans 16 amino acids. The trim removed 3 bases at V and 6 bases at J, leaving 9 bases unmatched. Germline lookup yields CDR1 DFQATT and CDR2 SNEGSKA (reference sequence). CDR3 region: CSASRDRGRTGQPQHF. In DNA, the CDR3 is TGCAGTGCTAGCCGGGACAGGGGGCGCACAGGTCAGCCCCAGCATTTT.

This clonotype was seen repeatedly, ten times or more. The genes are TRBV6-5 and TRBJ2-7, with D perhaps matching TRBD1 or TRBD2 (6 bases each). The germline gives CDR1 MNHEY, CDR2 SVGAGI. The CDR3 is 15 residues long. The V gene lost 2 bases and the J gene lost 5 bases, with 16 bases spanning the gap. The CDR3 reads CASSYRGGLGHEQYF. CDR3 nucleotide sequence: TGTGCCAGCAGTTACCGAGGGGGACTGGGACACGAGCAGTACTTC.

This clonotype showed up many times. The V and J genes are TRBV7-9 and TRBJ2-5; D is undetermined. Germline lookup yields CDR1 SEHNR and CDR2 FQNEAQ (reference sequence). The ends were cut back, 1 base at V and 5 bases at J, with 11 bases in the middle. This CDR3 comprises 14 residues. The CDR3 nucleotides read TGTGCCAGCAGCTTAGATCGGGTCGTCGAGACCCAGTACTTC. It specifies CASSLDRVVETQYF.

In its sample, this clonotype was seen a few times. A much bigger clone sits one base away, suggesting this may be a read error. CDR3 bases: TGTGCCACCAGCAGAGATGGGTGGCGGGGGGGCCATAGTGAGCAGTACTTC. This translates into CATSRDGWRGGHSEQYF. The chain couples TRBV15 to TRBJ2-7; 9 positions agree with TRBD2. Germline loops: CDR1 LNHNV, CDR2 YYDKDF (reference sequence). The CDR3 loop spans 17 amino acids. Trimming took 0 bases from V and 7 from J; bases not matched to a gene: 13.

V gene TRBV29-1 combines with J gene TRBJ2-4, with D possibly being TRBD1 (6 bases). Gene TRBJ2-5 matches the end of the DNA better, so the J call may be wrong. The germline V gene encodes CDR1 SQVTM and CDR2 ANQGSEA. There are 13 residues in the CDR3. The DNA of the CDR3 is TGCAGCGTGGCTCAGGGGCTAGGGGAGACCCAGTACTTC. Translation gives CSVAQGLGETQYF.

The chain joins TRBV30 to TRBJ2-7; 9 nucleotides align to TRBD1. CDR1 is GTSNPN, CDR2 SVGIG, per germline (reference sequence). The V gene end was trimmed by 6 bases and the J gene end by 3 bases; junction bases not matched to a gene: 6. The CDR3 is 13 amino acids. CDR3 loop: CACPTTGGYEQYF. The DNA for the CDR3 is TGTGCCTGCCCAACGACAGGGGGCTACGAGCAGTACTTC.